The next 23 T cell receptor beta chains were all read from a single sample in a study of T cells after yellow fever vaccination. From the 5' RACE reads, TCRdb called clonotypes with MiXCR, one entry per CDR3 protein. The sample shows 250,000 to 350,000 distinct CDR3 sequences, approximately 10% of them seen only once. Sequences were derived from CD4+ T cells sorted from PBMCs, sampled 5 days after the yellow fever booster vaccination. The receptors were gathered from a man aged 18 to 29 who received the YFV17D yellow fever vaccine.

This clonotype was recorded a few times. The chain is built from TRBV29-1 and TRBJ2-5; D not resolved. Germline V gene sequence: CDR1 SQVTM, CDR2 ANQGSEA. The CDR3 has 13 residues. V lost 4 bases, J lost 7 bases, and 16 bases lay in between. The chain's CDR3 is CSVGLQGKGTQYF. The CDR3 DNA reads TGCAGCGTTGGCCTTCAAGGCAAGGGGACCCAGTACTTC.

The rearrangement uses TRBV18 and TRBJ2-5, with unresolved D. Trimming cost V 3 bases and J 2 bases, with 13 bases left between them. Germline assignment: CDR1 KGHSH and CDR2 LQKENI. There are 15 residues in the CDR3. CDR3 protein: CASSPVGTRQETQYF. The CDR3 DNA follows: TGTGCCAGCTCACCCGTCGGTACGAGGCAAGAGACCCAGTACTTC.

This clonotype has more than one count but fewer than ten. The V call is TRBV4-2, the J call TRBJ2-1; D possibly corresponds to TRBD1 (5 bases). This CDR3 is 16 amino acids long. CDR1 LGHNA and CDR2 YNFKEQ come from the germline V gene. The ends were cut back, 0 bases at V and 4 bases at J, with 13 bases in the middle. The CDR3 reads CASSQDLGQQYNEQFF. The CDR3 DNA is TGTGCCAGCAGCCAAGACCTTGGACAACAATACAATGAGCAGTTCTTC.

This clonotype was observed a handful of times. The chain has TRBV10-2 and TRBJ2-3, with TRBD2 matching 8 bases. The CDR3 contains 17 residues. The ends lost 2 bases at V and 4 bases at J; junction bases unmatched: 11. The germline gives CDR1 WSHSY, CDR2 SAAADI. The CDR3 loop is CASSERRLAPTPDTQYF. In DNA, the CDR3 is TGCGCCAGCAGTGAGAGACGACTAGCGCCGACTCCAGATACGCAGTATTTT.

The chain is built from TRBV6-9 and TRBJ2-5, with 8 bases matching TRBD2. CDR3 length: 14 amino acids. The germline CDR1 and CDR2 sequences are MNHGY and SVAAGI. V was pared by 7 bases and J by 5 bases, with 9 bases of the junction left unmatched. Here the CDR3 DNA reads TGTGCCAGCACCGTAGCGGGGAAGTCGGAGACCCAGTACTTC. Protein: CASTVAGKSETQYF.

The chain recombines TRBV4-3 with TRBJ1-6, with TRBD1 matching 7 bases. The CDR3 sequence is 17 residues long. Looked up from germline, CDR1 is LGHNA and CDR2 is YSLEER. V was clipped by 2 bases and J by 12 bases; unmatched bases: 16. CDR3 nucleotide sequence: TGCGCCAGCAGCCAACCTTCCCAGGGGGGTTTCGGGGGACCCCTCCACTTT. Translating it yields CASSQPSQGGFGGPLHF.

V and J are TRBV20-1 and TRBJ2-7; D uncertain. V was pared by 3 bases and J by 0 bases, with 12 bases between. This CDR3 spans 14 amino acids. Looked up from germline, CDR1 is DFQATT and CDR2 is SNEGSKA (reference sequence). CDR3 DNA: TGCAGTGCTAGTGCAAGGGCCCTCTCCTACGAGCAGTACGTC. This codes for CSASARALSYEQYV.

Ten or more counts support this clonotype. The V gene is TRBV6-6, the J gene TRBJ2-7, with TRBD2 as a possible D gene (6 bases). Between the trimmed V and J ends, which lost 7 bases and 0 bases, there was a span of 13 bases. The CDR3 spans 14 residues. The germline gives CDR1 MNHNY, CDR2 SVGAGI (reference sequence). The CDR3 DNA reads TGTGCCAGCAAGGGGACTCGGAGCTCCTACGAGCAGTACGTC. Protein product: CASKGTRSSYEQYV.

The V call is TRBV5-6, the J call TRBJ2-1; the D gene is possibly TRBD2 (6 bases). Germline V gives CDR1 SGHDT, CDR2 YYEEEE. The CDR3 covers 12 residues. V was trimmed by 7 bases and J by 10 bases, leaving 15 bases between them. The CDR3 region has the DNA TGTGCCAGCTCAATCGGGACTGGAGAGCAGTTCTTC. Residues: CASSIGTGEQFF.

This clonotype was seen only a few times. This chain links TRBV20-1 with TRBJ1-4; tentatively, D is TRBD1 (5 bases). Trimming removed 5 bases from V and 6 bases from J, with 13 bases in between. This CDR3 has 13 residues. Germline V lookup: CDR1 DFQATT, CDR2 SNEGSKA (reference sequence). The DNA of the CDR3 is TGCAGTGCTGAAGCCGGGGGGGATGAAAAACTGTTTTTT. Translated: CSAEAGGDEKLFF.

This clonotype was observed at least ten times. This chain joins TRBV7-9 and TRBJ1-2; 8 nucleotides match TRBD1. The junction had 8 bases not matched to a gene; V was cut back by 2 bases and J by 6 bases. CDR3 size: 15 residues. Germline loops: CDR1 SEHNR, CDR2 FQNEAQ (reference sequence). The CDR3 loop is CASSLLGRGRHGYTF. The CDR3 DNA reads TGTGCCAGCAGCTTACTCGGCAGGGGGCGTCATGGCTACACCTTC.

The V gene is TRBV6-6, the J gene TRBJ1-4; D unresolved. V lost 5 bases and J lost 0, with 10 bases in between. Germline assignment: CDR1 MNHNY and CDR2 SVGAGI (reference sequence). This CDR3 region has 15 residues. CDR3 amino acids: CASSDSGATNEKLFF. DNA of the CDR3: TGTGCCAGCAGTGATTCGGGAGCAACTAATGAAAAACTGTTTTTT.

This chain links TRBV9 with TRBJ2-2; unclear D gene. The CDR3 runs to 16 residues. Germline V gene lookup returns CDR1 SGDLS and CDR2 YYNGEE. Trimming shortened V by 2 bases and J by 3 bases, and 14 bases separated the two germline ends. This CDR3 is CASSVVPHGDTGELFF. Written as DNA, the CDR3 is TGTGCCAGCAGCGTCGTCCCGCATGGGGACACCGGGGAGCTGTTTTTT.

This clonotype came up a few times. CDR3 in DNA: TGTGCCAGCAGTCACGGGGGTACAGTAGAAAAACTGTTTTTT. Amino acid sequence: CASSHGGTVEKLFF. The rearrangement links TRBV25-1 to TRBJ1-4; perhaps TRBD1 as D (5 bases). The CDR3 totals 14 residues. Germline CDR1 is MGHDK and CDR2 is SYGVNS. Between the trimmed V and J ends, which lost 5 bases and 8 bases, there was a span of 15 bases.

This rearrangement joins TRBV30 to TRBJ1-1; D unclear. V lost 0 bases and J lost 5, with 4 bases in between. The germline CDR1 and CDR2 sequences are GTSNPN and SVGIG (reference sequence). The CDR3 has 11 amino acids. The chain's CDR3 is CAWSVGTEAFF. As DNA, the CDR3 is TGTGCCTGGAGTGTGGGGACTGAAGCTTTCTTT.

This clonotype was counted a few times. The rearrangement joins TRBV20-1 to TRBJ2-7; D is unresolved. The CDR3 consists of 15 residues. Per germline, CDR1 DFQATT and CDR2 SNEGSKA (reference sequence). Deletions cut 2 bases from V and 0 bases from J, with 14 bases between. As DNA, the CDR3 is TGCAGTGCTAGACCGGCGACCGATTACTCCTACGAGCAGTACTTC. This encodes CSARPATDYSYEQYF.

The chain couples TRBV12-3 or TRBV12-4 to TRBJ2-1; TRBD2 agrees at 9 bases. CDR3 size: 13 residues. The V gene end was trimmed by 2 bases and the J gene end by 14 bases; junction bases not matched to a gene: 7. CDR3 amino acids: CASSLRVASGEFF. DNA for the CDR3: TGTGCCAGCAGTTTAAGGGTGGCTAGCGGGGAGTTCTTC.

This clonotype was observed many times. This chain links TRBV7-2 with TRBJ1-1; D call uncertain. This CDR3 contains 12 residues. Germline lookup yields CDR1 SGHTA and CDR2 FQGNSA. Deletions cut 1 base from V and 10 bases from J, with 10 bases between. CDR3 DNA sequence: TGTGCCAGCAGCTTAGACCGCAACCGAGCTTTCTTT. This sequence encodes CASSLDRNRAFF.

This clonotype was detected a few times. V and J are TRBV5-5 and TRBJ2-7; D is ambiguous. CDR3 length: 14 amino acids. Trimming took off 1 base at V and 6 bases at J, with 14 bases between the two ends. From germline, CDR1 is SGHKS and CDR2 YYEKEE (reference sequence). This CDR3 is CASSLSPRLGEQYF. Here the CDR3 DNA reads TGTGCCAGCAGCTTGTCGCCCAGGTTGGGCGAGCAGTACTTC. The full variable domain, in which reference TRBV5-5 and TRBJ2-7 provide the parts outside the CDR3, is DAGVTQSPTHLIKTRGQQVTLRCSPISGHKSVSWYQQVLGQGPQFIFQYYEKEERGRGNFPDRFSARQFPNYSSELNVNALLLGDSALYLCASSLSPRLGEQYFGPGTRLTVT.

This clonotype was observed a few times. This rearrangement joins TRBV18 to TRBJ1-2; no definite D call. This CDR3 has 14 amino acids. The ends were cut back, 2 bases at V and 8 bases at J, with 15 bases in the middle. CDR1 and CDR2 (germline): KGHSH, LQKENI. CDR3 DNA sequence: TGTGCCAGCTCACCATCCCGGGAGGGATGGGGCTACACCTTC. It specifies CASSPSREGWGYTF.

This clonotype was seen more than once but under ten times. The gene calls are TRBV7-6 and TRBJ2-5, with D tentatively TRBD1 (5 bases). The CDR3 spans 15 residues. Germline V gives CDR1 SGHVS, CDR2 FNYEAQ. The V gene lost 3 bases and the J gene lost 2 bases, with 13 bases spanning the gap. The CDR3 sequence: CASSLRQGYQETQYF. The CDR3 DNA is TGTGCCAGCAGCTTGAGGCAGGGTTATCAAGAGACCCAGTACTTC. Combining the CDR3 with reference TRBV7-6 and TRBJ2-5 gives the whole variable domain GAGVSQSPRYKVTKRGQDVALRCDPISGHVSLYWYRQALGQGPEFLTYFNYEAQQDKSGLPNDRFSAERPEGSISTLTIQRTEQRDSAMYRCASSLRQGYQETQYFGPGTRLLVL.

J is TRBJ2-5 and V is TRBV2; possibly TRBD2 for D (5 bases). V was trimmed by 6 bases and J by 4 bases, leaving 12 bases between them. This CDR3 is 13 amino acids long. The germline CDR1 and CDR2 sequences are SNHLY and FYNNEI. The CDR3 here is CASRRESGETQYF. The CDR3 DNA reads as TGTGCCAGCAGGAGGGAGTCGGGAGAGACCCAGTACTTC.

About this clonotype itself: Possible read error: a much larger clone is one base away. V gene TRBV7-9 combines with J gene TRBJ2-3; tentative D call: TRBD1 (5 bases). Per the germline V gene, CDR1 is SEHNR and CDR2 is FQNEAQ (reference sequence). V was clipped by 9 bases and J by 0 bases, with 16 bases between them. CDR3 length equals 15 residues. The CDR3 nucleotides are TGTGCCAGGAGCCTTCGACAGACTAGCACAGATACGCAGTATTTT. Translating it yields CARSLRQTSTDTQYF. Complete variable domain (other parts from reference TRBV7-9 and TRBJ2-3): DTGVSQNPRHKITKRGQNVTFRCDPISEHNRLYWYRQTLGQGPEFLTYFQNEAQLEKSRLLSDRFSAERPKGSFSTLEIQRTEQGDSAMYLCARSLRQTSTDTQYFGPGTRLTVL.